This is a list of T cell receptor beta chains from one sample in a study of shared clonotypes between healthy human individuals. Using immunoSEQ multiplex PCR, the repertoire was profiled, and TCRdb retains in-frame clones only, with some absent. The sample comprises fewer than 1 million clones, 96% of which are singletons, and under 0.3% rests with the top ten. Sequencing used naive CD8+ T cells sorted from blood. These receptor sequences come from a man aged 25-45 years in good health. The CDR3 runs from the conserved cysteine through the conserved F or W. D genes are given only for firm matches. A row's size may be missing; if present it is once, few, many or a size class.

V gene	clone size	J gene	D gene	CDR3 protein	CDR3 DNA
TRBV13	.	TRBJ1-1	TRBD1	CASSSGTGGLNTEAFF	TGTGCCAGCAGCTCCGGGACAGGGGGCCTGAACACTGAAGCTTTCTTT
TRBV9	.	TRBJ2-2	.	CATSLEITGELFF	TGTGCCACCTCCTTGGAGATCACCGGGGAGCTGTTTTTT
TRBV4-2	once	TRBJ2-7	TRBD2	CASSQDGEGEQYF	TGTGCCAGCAGCCAAGATGGGGAGGGCGAGCAGTACTTC
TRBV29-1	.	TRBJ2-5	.	CSVEDRVRKETQYF	TGCAGCGTTGAAGATCGGGTTCGGAAAGAGACCCAGTACTTC
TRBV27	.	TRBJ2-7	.	CASSLSLQTYEQYF	TGTGCCAGCAGTTTGAGTCTCCAAACCTACGAGCAGTACTTC
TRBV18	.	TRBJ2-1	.	CASFRDYNEQFF	TGTGCCAGCTTCCGGGACTACAATGAGCAGTTCTTC
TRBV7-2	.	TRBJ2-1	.	CASSLMGGEPYNEQFF	TGTGCCAGCAGCTTAATGGGCGGGGAACCCTACAATGAGCAGTTCTTC
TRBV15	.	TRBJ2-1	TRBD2	CATSRTPTSGSNEQFF	TGTGCCACCAGCAGAACCCCGACTAGCGGGAGCAATGAGCAGTTCTTC
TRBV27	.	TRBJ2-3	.	CASSKRRTDTQYF	TGTGCCAGCAGTAAAAGGCGGACAGATACGCAGTATTTT
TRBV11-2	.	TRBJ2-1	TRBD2	CASSFSGSIAGGEQFF	TGTGCCAGCAGCTTTAGCGGGAGTATTGCTGGAGGTGAGCAGTTCTTC
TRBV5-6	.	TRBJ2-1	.	CASSFALQGQPGLEQFF	TGTGCCAGCAGCTTTGCCCTCCAGGGACAACCGGGCCTTGAGCAGTTCTTC
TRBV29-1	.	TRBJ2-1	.	CSGRSVGNEQFF	TGCAGCGGACGCAGCGTAGGGAATGAGCAGTTCTTC
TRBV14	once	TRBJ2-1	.	CASSQVGEQFF	TGTGCCAGCAGCCAAGTCGGAGAGCAGTTCTTC
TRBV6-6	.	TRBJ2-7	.	CASSSGISYEQYF	TGTGCCAGCAGTTCCGGGATCTCCTACGAGCAGTACTTC
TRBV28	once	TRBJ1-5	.	CASSLPGRYRQPQHF	TGTGCCAGCAGTTTACCGGGGAGGTATCGGCAGCCCCAGCATTTT
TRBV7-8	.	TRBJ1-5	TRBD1	CASSLGTGAAQPQHF	TGTGCCAGCAGCTTGGGGACAGGGGCTGCTCAGCCCCAGCATTTT
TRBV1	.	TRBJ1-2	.	CTSSKTDNYGYTF	TGCACCAGCAGCAAAACAGACAACTATGGCTACACCTTC
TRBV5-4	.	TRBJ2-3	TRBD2	CASSLEREAGLDTQYF	TGTGCCAGCAGCTTGGAACGGGAGGCCGGATTGGATACGCAGTATTTT
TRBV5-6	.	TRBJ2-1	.	CASSLGLAEQFF	TGTGCCAGCAGCTTGGGGCTAGCGGAGCAGTTCTTC
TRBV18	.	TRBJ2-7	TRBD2	CASSPERERNEQYF	TGTGCCAGCTCACCCGAGCGGGAGAGGAACGAGCAGTACTTC
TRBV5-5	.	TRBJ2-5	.	CASSSTLAAQYF	TGTGCCAGCAGCTCCACACTAGCTGCCCAGTACTTC
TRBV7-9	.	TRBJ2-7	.	CASSTTNEQYF	TGTGCCAGCAGCACGACAAACGAGCAGTACTTC
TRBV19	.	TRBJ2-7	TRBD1	CASSIMQGAYEQYF	TGTGCCAGTAGTATCATGCAGGGGGCCTACGAGCAGTACTTC
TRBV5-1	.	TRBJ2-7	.	CASSLWSSPNYEQYF	TGCGCCAGCAGCTTGTGGAGCTCGCCGAACTACGAGCAGTACTTC
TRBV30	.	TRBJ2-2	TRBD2	CAWITTVGGVNTGELFF	TGTGCCTGGATCACCACCGTTGGGGGGGTCAACACCGGGGAGCTGTTTTTT
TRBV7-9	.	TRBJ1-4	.	CASSGGQHSTNEKLFF	TGTGCCAGCAGCGGAGGACAGCACTCAACTAATGAAAAACTGTTTTTT
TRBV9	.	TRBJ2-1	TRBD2	CASSVGLAGADEQFF	TGTGCCAGCAGCGTGGGACTAGCGGGAGCCGATGAGCAGTTCTTC
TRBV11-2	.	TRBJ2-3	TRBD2	CASSARAGGPPDTQYF	TGTGCCAGCAGTGCTCGGGCGGGAGGGCCTCCAGATACGCAGTATTTT
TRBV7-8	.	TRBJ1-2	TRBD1	CASRAGTGAVGYTF	TGTGCCAGCAGAGCCGGGACAGGGGCGGTCGGCTACACCTTC
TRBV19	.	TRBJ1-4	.	CASSIKLQGGHATNEKLFF	TGTGCCAGTAGTATAAAATTACAGGGTGGTCATGCAACTAATGAAAAACTGTTTTTT
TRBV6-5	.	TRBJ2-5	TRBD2	CASKKREVETQYF	TGTGCCAGCAAGAAGCGGGAGGTGGAGACCCAGTACTTC
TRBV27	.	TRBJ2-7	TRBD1	CASSLPTGGLYF	TGTGCCAGCAGTTTACCTACAGGGGGTCTGTACTTC
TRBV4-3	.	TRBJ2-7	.	CASSPRTGSYEQYF	TGCGCCAGCAGCCCCCGGACTGGCTCCTACGAGCAGTACTTC
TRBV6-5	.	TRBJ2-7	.	CASTAGLMEQYF	TGTGCCAGCACCGCAGGTTTGATGGAGCAGTACTTC
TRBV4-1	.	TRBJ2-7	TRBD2	CASSLGLAGDYEQYF	TGCGCCAGCAGCTTGGGGCTAGCGGGGGACTACGAGCAGTACTTC
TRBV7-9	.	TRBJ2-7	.	CASSLRLGGDDNEQYF	TGTGCCAGCAGCTTAAGGTTAGGGGGGGATGATAACGAGCAGTACTTC
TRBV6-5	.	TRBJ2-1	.	CASSYSGYNEQFF	TGTGCCAGCAGTTACTCGGGGTACAATGAGCAGTTCTTC
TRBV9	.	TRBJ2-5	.	CASSVGRETQYF	TGTGCCAGCAGCGTAGGAAGGGAGACCCAGTACTTC
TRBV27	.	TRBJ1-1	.	CASSYQGSTEAFF	TGTGCCAGCAGTTATCAGGGGAGCACTGAAGCTTTCTTT
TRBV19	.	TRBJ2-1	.	CASSMGLATYNEQFF	TGTGCCAGTAGTATGGGCCTAGCGACCTACAATGAGCAGTTCTTC
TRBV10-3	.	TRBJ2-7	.	CAITPPVRGAYEQYF	TGTGCCATCACCCCACCCGTACGCGGCGCCTACGAGCAGTACTTC
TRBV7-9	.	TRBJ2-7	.	CASSSRADQPYEQYF	TGTGCCAGCAGTAGCCGGGCTGATCAACCCTACGAGCAGTACTTC
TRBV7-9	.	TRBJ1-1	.	CASSLVGTANTEAFF	TGTGCCAGCAGCTTAGTTGGGACGGCGAACACTGAAGCTTTCTTT
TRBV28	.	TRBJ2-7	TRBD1	CASRRTGSSYEQYF	TGTGCCAGCAGACGGACAGGTAGCTCCTACGAGCAGTACTTC
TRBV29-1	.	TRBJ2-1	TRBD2	CSGTLREGQFF	TGCAGCGGGACTCTTAGGGAGGGCCAGTTCTTC
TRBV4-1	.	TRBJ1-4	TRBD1	CASSQDDRGQNEKLFF	TGCGCCAGCAGCCAGGATGACAGGGGGCAAAATGAAAAACTGTTTTTT
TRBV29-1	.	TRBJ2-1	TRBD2	CSVEGAGGLYNEQFF	TGCAGCGTTGAAGGAGCGGGAGGGCTCTACAATGAGCAGTTCTTC
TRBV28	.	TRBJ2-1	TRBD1	CASSSPGTGEIDEQFF	TGTGCCAGCAGTTCACCCGGGACAGGGGAGATAGATGAGCAGTTCTTC
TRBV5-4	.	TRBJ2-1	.	CASSLRTPYNEQFF	TGTGCCAGCAGCCTGAGGACACCCTACAATGAGCAGTTCTTC
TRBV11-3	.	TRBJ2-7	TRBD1	CASNLNRDRGPYEQYF	TGTGCCAGCAACCTAAATCGGGACAGGGGGCCCTACGAGCAGTACTTC
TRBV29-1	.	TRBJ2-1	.	CSVEDLWGSSGNEQFF	TGCAGCGTTGAAGATTTGTGGGGGAGTTCGGGGAATGAGCAGTTCTTC
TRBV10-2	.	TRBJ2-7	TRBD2	CASSVAGTTYEQYF	TGCGCCAGCAGTGTAGCGGGTACTACCTACGAGCAGTACTTC